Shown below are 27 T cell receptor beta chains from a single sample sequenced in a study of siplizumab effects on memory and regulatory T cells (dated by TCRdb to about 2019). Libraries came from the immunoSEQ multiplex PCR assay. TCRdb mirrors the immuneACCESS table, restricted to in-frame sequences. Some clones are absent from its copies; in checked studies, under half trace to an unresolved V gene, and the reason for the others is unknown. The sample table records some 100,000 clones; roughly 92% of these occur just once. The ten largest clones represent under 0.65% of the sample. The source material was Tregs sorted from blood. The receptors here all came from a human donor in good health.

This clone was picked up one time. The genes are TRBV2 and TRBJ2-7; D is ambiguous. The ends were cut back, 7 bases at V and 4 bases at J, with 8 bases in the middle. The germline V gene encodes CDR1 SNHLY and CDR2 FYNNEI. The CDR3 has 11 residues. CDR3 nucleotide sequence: TGTGCCAGCAAAGCATGGTACGAGCAGTACTTC. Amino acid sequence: CASKAWYEQYF.

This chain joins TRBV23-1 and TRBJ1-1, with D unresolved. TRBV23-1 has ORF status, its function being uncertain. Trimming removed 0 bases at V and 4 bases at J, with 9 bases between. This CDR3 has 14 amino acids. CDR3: CASSQSLGSTEAFF. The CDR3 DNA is TGCGCCAGCAGTCAATCCCTGGGGTCCACTGAAGCTTTCTTT.

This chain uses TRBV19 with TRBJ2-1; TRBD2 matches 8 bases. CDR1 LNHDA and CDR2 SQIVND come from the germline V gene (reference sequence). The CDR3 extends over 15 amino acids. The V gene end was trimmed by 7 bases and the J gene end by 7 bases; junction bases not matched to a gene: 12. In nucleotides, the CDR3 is TGTGCCAGTACCCCTTCCCCCCAGCGGGAGAATGAGCAGTTCTTC. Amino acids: CASTPSPQRENEQFF.

The CDR3 DNA reads TGCGCCAGCAGTCGAGGGACGGACTACGAGCAGTACTTC. It yields the protein CASSRGTDYEQYF. The rearrangement joins TRBV10-1 to TRBJ2-7; tentatively, D is TRBD1 or TRBD2 (5 bases each). CDR3 length: 13 amino acids. Trimming removed 5 bases from V and 3 bases from J, with 11 bases in between. CDR1 WNHNN and CDR2 SYGVQD come from the germline V gene (reference sequence).

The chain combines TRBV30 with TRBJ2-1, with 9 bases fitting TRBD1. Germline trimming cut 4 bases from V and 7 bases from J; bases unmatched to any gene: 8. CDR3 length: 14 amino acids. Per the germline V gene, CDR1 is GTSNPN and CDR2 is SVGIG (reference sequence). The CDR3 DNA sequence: TGTGCCTGGAAGCGACAGGGGGTAAGGAATGAGCAGTTCTTC. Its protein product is CAWKRQGVRNEQFF.

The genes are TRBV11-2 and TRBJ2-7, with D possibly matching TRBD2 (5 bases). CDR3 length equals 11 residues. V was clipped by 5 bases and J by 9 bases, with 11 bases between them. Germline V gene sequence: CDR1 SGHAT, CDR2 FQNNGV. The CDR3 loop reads CASSQLELQYF. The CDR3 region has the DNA TGTGCCAGCAGCCAACTAGAGCTGCAGTACTTC.

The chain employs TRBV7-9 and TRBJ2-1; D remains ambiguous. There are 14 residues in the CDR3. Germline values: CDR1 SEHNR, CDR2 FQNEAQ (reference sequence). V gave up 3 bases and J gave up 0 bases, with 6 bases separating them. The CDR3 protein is CASSFQSSYNEQFF. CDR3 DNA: TGTGCCAGCAGCTTTCAGAGCTCCTACAATGAGCAGTTCTTC.

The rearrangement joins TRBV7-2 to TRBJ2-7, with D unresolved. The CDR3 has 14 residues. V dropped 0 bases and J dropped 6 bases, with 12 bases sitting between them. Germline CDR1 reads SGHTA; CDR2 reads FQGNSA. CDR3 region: CASSLAWVVGEQYF. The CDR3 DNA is TGTGCCAGCAGCTTAGCCTGGGTAGTGGGCGAGCAGTACTTC.

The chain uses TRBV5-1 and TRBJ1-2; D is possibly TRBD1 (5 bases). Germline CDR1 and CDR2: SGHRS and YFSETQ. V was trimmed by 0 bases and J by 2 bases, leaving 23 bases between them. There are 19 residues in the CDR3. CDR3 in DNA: TGCGCCAGCAGCTTGGCCGCAGGCTCACCCAAGGGGTCCAACTATGGCTACACCTTC. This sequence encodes CASSLAAGSPKGSNYGYTF.

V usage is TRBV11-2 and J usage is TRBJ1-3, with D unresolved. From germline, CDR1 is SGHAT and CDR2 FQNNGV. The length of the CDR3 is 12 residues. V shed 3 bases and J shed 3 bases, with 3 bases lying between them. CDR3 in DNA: TGTGCCAGCAGCTTCTTTGGAAACACCATATATTTT. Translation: CASSFFGNTIYF.

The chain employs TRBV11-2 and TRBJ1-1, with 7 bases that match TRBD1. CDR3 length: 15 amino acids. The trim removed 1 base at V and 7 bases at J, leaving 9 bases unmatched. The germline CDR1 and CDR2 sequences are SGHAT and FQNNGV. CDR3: CASSLGRLDRVEAFF. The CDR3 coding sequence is TGTGCCAGCAGCTTAGGTCGCCTAGACAGGGTTGAAGCTTTCTTT.

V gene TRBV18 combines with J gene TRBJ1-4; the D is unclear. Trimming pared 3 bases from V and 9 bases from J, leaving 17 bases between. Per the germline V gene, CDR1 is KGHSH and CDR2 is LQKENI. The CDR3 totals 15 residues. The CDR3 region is CASSPFLKERQKLFF. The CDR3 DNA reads TGTGCCAGCTCACCTTTCTTGAAGGAACGGCAAAAACTGTTTTTT.

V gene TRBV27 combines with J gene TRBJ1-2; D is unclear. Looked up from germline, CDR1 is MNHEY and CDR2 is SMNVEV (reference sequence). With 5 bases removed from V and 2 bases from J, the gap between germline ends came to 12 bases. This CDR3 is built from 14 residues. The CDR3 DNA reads TGTGCCAGCAGTCCCCTGGCGCAGAACTATGGCTACACCTTC. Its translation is CASSPLAQNYGYTF.

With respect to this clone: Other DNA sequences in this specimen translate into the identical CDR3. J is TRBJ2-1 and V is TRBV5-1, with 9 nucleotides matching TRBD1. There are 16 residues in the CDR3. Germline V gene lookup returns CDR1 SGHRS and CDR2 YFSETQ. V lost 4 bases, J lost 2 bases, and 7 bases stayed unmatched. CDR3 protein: CASSVTGGGPYNEQFF. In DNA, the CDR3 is TGCGCCAGCAGCGTGACAGGGGGGGGGCCCTACAATGAGCAGTTCTTC.

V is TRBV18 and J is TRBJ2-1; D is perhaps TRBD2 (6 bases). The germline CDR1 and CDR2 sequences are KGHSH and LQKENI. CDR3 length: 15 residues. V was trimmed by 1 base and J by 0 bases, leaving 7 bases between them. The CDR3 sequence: CASSPLADSYNEQFF. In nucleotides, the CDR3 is TGTGCCAGCTCACCACTAGCGGACTCCTACAATGAGCAGTTCTTC.

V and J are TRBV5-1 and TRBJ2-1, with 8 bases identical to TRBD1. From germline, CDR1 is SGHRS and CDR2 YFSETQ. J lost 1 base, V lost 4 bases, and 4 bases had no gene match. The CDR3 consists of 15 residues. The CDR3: CASSPGQGSYNEQFF. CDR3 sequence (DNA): TGCGCCAGCAGCCCAGGACAGGGTTCCTACAATGAGCAGTTCTTC.

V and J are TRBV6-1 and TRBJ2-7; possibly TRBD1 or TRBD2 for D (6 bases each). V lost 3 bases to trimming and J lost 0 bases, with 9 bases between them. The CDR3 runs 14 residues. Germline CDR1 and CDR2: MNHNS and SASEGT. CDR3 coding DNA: TGTGCCAGCAGTGAGGGGGGCCCCTCCTACGAGCAGTACTTC. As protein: CASSEGGPSYEQYF.

CDR3: CATSLRLSSYEQYF. CDR3 bases: TGTGCCACCAGCCTGAGACTAAGCTCCTACGAGCAGTACTTC. The gene calls are TRBV15 and TRBJ2-7, with D tentatively TRBD2 (5 bases). There are 14 residues in the CDR3. Germline CDR1 LNHNV, CDR2 YYDKDF (reference sequence). V dropped 5 bases and J dropped 0 bases, with 11 bases sitting between them.

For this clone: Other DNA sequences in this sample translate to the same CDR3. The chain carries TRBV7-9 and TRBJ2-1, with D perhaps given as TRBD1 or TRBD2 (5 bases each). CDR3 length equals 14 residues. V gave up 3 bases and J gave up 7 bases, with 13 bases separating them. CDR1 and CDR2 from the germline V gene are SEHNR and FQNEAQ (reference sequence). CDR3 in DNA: TGTGCCAGCAGCTTGGGGGTAGCTCGGAATGAGCAGTTCTTC. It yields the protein CASSLGVARNEQFF.

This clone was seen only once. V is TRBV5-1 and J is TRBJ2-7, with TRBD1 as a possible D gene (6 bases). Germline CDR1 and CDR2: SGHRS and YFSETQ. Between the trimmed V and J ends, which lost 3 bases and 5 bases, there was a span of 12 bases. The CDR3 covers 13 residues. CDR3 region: CASSWDTFDEQYF. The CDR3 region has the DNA TGCGCCAGCAGCTGGGACACCTTCGACGAGCAGTACTTC. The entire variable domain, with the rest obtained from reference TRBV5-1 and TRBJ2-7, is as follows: KAGVTQTPRYLIKTRGQQVTLSCSPISGHRSVSWYQQTPGQGLQFLFEYFSETQRNKGNFPGRFSGRQFSNSRSEMNVSTLELGDSALYLCASSWDTFDEQYFGPGTRLTVT.

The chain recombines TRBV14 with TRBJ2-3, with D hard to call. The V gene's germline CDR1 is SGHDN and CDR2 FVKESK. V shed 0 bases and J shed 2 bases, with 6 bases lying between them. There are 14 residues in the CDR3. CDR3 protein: CASSQDYITDTQYF. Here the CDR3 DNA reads TGTGCCAGCAGCCAAGACTATATCACAGATACGCAGTATTTT.

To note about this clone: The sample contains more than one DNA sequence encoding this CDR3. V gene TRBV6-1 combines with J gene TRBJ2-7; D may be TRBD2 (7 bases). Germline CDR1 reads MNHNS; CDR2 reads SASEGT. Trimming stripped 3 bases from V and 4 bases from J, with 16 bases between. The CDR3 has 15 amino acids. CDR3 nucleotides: TGTGCCAGCAGTGAGGGAGGGCAGGGGTGGTACGAGCAGTACTTC. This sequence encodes CASSEGGQGWYEQYF.

The CDR3 DNA reads TGTGCCAGCAGCTTAGTTGGGGGGGAAGGGAAAGCTTTCTTT. It is translated as CASSLVGGEGKAFF. The chain has TRBV7-6 and TRBJ1-1, with D possibly being TRBD1 (5 bases). This CDR3 has 14 amino acids. Trimming removed 1 base from V and 9 bases from J, with 15 bases in between. Per the germline V gene, CDR1 is SGHVS and CDR2 is FNYEAQ.

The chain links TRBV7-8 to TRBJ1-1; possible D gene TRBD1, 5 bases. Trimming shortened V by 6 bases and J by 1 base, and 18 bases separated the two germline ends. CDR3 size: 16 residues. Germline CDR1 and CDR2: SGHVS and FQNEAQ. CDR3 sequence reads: CASSSTSGWENTEAFF. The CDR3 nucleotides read TGTGCCAGCAGTTCTACGTCAGGGTGGGAGAACACTGAAGCTTTCTTT.

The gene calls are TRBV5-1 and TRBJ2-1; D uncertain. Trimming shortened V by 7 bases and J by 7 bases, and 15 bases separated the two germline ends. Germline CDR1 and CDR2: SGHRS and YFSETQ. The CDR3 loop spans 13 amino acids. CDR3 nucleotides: TGCGCCAGCGGTACCAGTACGGCGAATGAGCAGTTCTTC. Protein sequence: CASGTSTANEQFF.

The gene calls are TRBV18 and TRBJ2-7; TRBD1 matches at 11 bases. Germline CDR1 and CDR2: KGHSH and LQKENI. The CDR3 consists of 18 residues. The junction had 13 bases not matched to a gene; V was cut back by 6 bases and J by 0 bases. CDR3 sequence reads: CASSPTPGQGESSYEQYF. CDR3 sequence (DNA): TGTGCCAGCTCGCCCACCCCGGGACAGGGGGAATCCTCCTACGAGCAGTACTTC.

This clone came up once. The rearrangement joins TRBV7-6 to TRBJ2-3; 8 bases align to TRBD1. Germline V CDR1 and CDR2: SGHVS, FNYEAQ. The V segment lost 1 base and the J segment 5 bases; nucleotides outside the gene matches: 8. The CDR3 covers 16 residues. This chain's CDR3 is CASSLGAGGGQDTQYF. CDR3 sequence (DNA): TGTGCCAGCAGCTTAGGGGCAGGGGGCGGTCAAGATACGCAGTATTTT.